This T cell receptor beta chain was obtained from a study of early T cells in non-severe SARS-CoV-2 infection. The wider study: Alpha and beta chains were unpaired, from unsorted whole-blood bulk RNA.

This clonotype was counted at least ten times. The germline V and J ends were trimmed by 5 bases and 4 bases, with 16 bases remaining between them. Germline V gene sequence: CDR1 SGHVS, CDR2 FNYEAQ. The CDR3 contains 15 residues. From the 5' RACE reads, TCRdb called clonotypes with MiXCR, one entry per CDR3 protein. The sample has some 40,000 distinct CDR3 sequences, 3% to 4% seen once. The receptor's source is an adult who was a healthcare worker with PCR-confirmed SARS-CoV-2 infection or an uninfected control (not recorded which). The V and J genes are TRBV7-6 and TRBJ2-3; D call uncertain. The sequenced material came from whole blood. CDR3 sequence reads: CASSMDRFRADTQYF. The CDR3 bases are TGTGCCAGCAGCATGGATAGGTTTAGGGCAGATACGCAGTATTTT. The variable domain in full, completed from reference TRBV7-6 and TRBJ2-3, reads GAGVSQSPRYKVTKRGQDVALRCDPISGHVSLYWYRQALGQGPEFLTYFNYEAQQDKSGLPNDRFSAERPEGSISTLTIQRTEQRDSAMYRCASSMDRFRADTQYFGPGTRLTVL.